This TCR beta chain was observed in a study of cytomegalovirus exposure and HLA in healthy donors. Turning to the study itself: HLA-typed donors were the source of 83 million or so unique TCRs held in an early data release. Study outcomes and limitations: Reported results showed that the classifier diagnosed cytomegalovirus status with high specificity and sensitivity. There were several of the most significant clusters that appeared linked to common viral pathogens in a later analysis.

PCR involved 60 Vbeta and 13 Jbeta primers. Data came from immunoSEQ multiplex PCR; TCRdb stores just in-frame clones and leaves some out. The sample contains 200,000 to 250,000 clones, about 74% of which appear only once. Donors consisted of healthy bone marrow donors. Comments on this clone: The target antigen is unknown.

Germline CDR1 is SNHLY and CDR2 is FYNNEI. The V end was cut by 4 bases, the J end by 0 bases, with 16 bases between. There are 18 residues in the CDR3. This TCR derives from a woman in her 30s in good health and CMV-seronegative. J is TRBJ2-6 and V is TRBV2; D remains ambiguous. The specimen was PBMCs. For the CDR3, the DNA is TGTGCCAGCAGTGGTTACAGTATTGTTTTCTCTGGGGCCAACGTCCTGACTTTC. This encodes CASSGYSIVFSGANVLTF.